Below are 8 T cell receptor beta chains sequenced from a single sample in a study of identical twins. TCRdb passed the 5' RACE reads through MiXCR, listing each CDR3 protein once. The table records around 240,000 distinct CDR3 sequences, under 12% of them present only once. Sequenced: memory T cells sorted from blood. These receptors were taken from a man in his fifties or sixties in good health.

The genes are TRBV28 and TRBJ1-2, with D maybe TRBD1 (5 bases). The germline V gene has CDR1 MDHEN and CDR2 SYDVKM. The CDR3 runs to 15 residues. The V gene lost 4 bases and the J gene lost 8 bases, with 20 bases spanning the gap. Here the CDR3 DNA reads TGTGCCAGCAGTTCATCTGGGGCGGGTCGTCAGGGCTACACCTTC. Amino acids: CASSSSGAGRQGYTF.

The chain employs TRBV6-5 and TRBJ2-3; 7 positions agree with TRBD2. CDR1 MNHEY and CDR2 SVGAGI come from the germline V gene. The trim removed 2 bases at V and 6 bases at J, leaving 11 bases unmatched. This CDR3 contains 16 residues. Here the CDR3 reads CASSYGVGGPGDTQYF. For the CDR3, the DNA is TGTGCCAGCAGTTACGGGGTGGGAGGGCCTGGTGATACGCAGTATTTT.

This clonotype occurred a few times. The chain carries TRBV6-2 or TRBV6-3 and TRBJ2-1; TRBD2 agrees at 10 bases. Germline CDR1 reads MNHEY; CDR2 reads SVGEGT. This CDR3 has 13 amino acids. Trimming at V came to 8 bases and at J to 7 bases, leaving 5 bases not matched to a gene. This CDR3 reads CASLAGAGNEQFF. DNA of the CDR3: TGTGCCAGCCTAGCGGGAGCAGGTAATGAGCAGTTCTTC.

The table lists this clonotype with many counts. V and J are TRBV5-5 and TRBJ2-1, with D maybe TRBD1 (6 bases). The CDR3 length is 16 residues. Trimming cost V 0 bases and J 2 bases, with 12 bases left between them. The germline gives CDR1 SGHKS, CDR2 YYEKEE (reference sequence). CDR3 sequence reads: CASSLDLTGTYNEQFF. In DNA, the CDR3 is TGTGCCAGCAGCTTGGATTTAACAGGGACCTACAATGAGCAGTTCTTC.

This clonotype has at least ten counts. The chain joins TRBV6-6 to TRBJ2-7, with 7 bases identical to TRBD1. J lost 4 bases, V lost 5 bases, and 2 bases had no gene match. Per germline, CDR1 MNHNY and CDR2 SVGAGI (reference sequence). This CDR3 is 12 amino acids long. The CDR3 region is CASSPQGYEQYF. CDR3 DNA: TGTGCCAGCAGTCCACAGGGGTACGAGCAGTACTTC.

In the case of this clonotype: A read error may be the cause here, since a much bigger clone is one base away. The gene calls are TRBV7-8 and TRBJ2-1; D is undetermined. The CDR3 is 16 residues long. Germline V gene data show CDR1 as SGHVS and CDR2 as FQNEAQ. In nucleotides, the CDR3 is TGTGCCAGCAGCGCCGTCTTAATGAGCTCCTACAATGAGCCGTTCTTC. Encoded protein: CASSAVLMSSYNEPFF.

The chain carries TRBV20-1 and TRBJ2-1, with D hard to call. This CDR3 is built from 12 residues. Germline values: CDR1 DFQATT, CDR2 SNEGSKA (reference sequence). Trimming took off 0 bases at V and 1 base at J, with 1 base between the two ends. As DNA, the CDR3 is TGCAGTGCTAGAGAGTCCTACAATGAGCAGTTCTTC. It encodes CSARESYNEQFF.

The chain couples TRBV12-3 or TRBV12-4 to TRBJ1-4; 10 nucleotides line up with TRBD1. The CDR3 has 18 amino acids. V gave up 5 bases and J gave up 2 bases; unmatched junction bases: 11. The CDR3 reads CASSPLRDRGRTNEKLFF. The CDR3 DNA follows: TGTGCCAGCAGTCCGCTCCGGGACAGGGGTCGGACTAATGAAAAACTGTTTTTT.